This T cell receptor (beta chain) was observed in a study of blood T cell repertoires in COVID-19. As for the study in general: The samples span acute and convalescent COVID-19 from the United States, Italy and Spain. PBMCs, B-cell-depleted T cells, or T cells provided the cDNA or gDNA that made up the material.

The authors' processing: Using reference gene primer amplification, nucleated cell counts were estimated. Clones were read by immunoSEQ multiplex PCR, and TCRdb kept only the in-frame ones, dropping some. That table is the source of V, J and clone size, and D and trimming were worked out from the DNA. The sample holds approximately 180,000 clones, around 90% seen once. Material for sequencing was peripheral blood. The TCR was taken from a human donor in a cohort sampled during active COVID-19.

The CDR3 loop is CASGQGAPRYGYTF. The CDR3 bases are TGTGCCAGCGGACAGGGGGCCCCACGGTATGGCTACACCTTC. The chain is built from TRBV28 and TRBJ1-2; 11 positions agree with TRBD1. Germline V gene lookup returns CDR1 MDHEN and CDR2 SYDVKM. The V segment lost 8 bases and the J segment 5 bases; nucleotides outside the gene matches: 7. The CDR3 loop spans 14 amino acids.